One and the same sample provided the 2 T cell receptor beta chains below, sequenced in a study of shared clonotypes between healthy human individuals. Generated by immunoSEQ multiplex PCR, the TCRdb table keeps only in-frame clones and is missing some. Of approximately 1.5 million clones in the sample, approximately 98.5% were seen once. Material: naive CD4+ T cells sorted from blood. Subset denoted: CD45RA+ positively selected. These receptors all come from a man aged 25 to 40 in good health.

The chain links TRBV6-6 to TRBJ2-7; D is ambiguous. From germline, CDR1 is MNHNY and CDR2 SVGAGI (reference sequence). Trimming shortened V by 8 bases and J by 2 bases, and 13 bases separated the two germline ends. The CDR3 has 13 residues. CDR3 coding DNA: TGTGCCAGCCGTGTCCCACCCGCCTACGAGCAGTACTTC. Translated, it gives CASRVPPAYEQYF.

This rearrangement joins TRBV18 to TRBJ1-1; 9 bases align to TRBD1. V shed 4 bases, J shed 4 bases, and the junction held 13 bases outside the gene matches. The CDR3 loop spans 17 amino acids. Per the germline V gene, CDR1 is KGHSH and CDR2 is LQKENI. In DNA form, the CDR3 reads TGTGCCAGCTCACTACACCTGGACAGGGGACGGGGCACTGAAGCTTTCTTT. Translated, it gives CASSLHLDRGRGTEAFF.